This TCR beta chain is from a study of T cell responses to AZD1222 COVID-19 vaccine (dated by TCRdb to about 2021). Looking at the study overall: A total of just over 230 trial participants underwent TCR sequencing, of whom approximately 200 had received two doses of AZD1222 and approximately 26 had received two doses of the MenACWY control vaccine. Enrollment into the trials was organized by age into subgroups of 18-55, 56-69 and 70-plus years, and those subgroups contained approximately 160, 26 and 62 TCR-sequenced participants, respectively.

From a lookup of the germline V gene, CDR1 and CDR2 are MDHEN and SYDVKM. Including cysteine and phenylalanine, the CDR3 has 15 amino acids. The read is trimmed to its CDR3 DNA, 45 bases read in frame from base 1. V is cut back by 3 bases and J by 5 bases, with 7 bases in the junction unmatched. General findings and caveats noted by the study authors: Most participants were white British and females outnumbered males, and the authors suggested that clonal diversity may have been underestimated. Conclusions about previously exposed vaccinees are limited, since just a handful of AZD1222 recipients were seropositive for SARS-CoV-2 at baseline. CD4 TCRs associated with the vaccine covered the entire spike protein, and the dominant responses were in regions 160-218 and 743-854. Epitopes outside the regions mutated in the B.1.351 and B.1.1.7 variants were reportedly recognized by nearly half of the unique spike-specific TCRs. Because no day 14 peak-response samples were available, the repertoires could be characterized only after the peak T cell response. After two AZD1222 doses, both the breadth and the depth of spike-specific TCRs were significantly higher than at day 0 and than in MenACWY recipients. In the small 56-69-year group, the increase in depth fell short of significance, most likely because of low power.

The CDR3 regions of human TCRbeta chains were analyzed by immunosequencing. The study's processing was this. TCRs in the repertoires were compared against a reference library of SARS-CoV-2-specific TCRs that had been generated with the MIRA antigen-specificity platform. Breadth meant the fraction of unique TCRs that were SARS-CoV-2-associated, whereas depth meant the fraction of total T cells that were SARS-CoV-2-associated. Each spike-specific TCR was assigned to its reactive spike region and to a CD4 or CD8 class using the MIRA data. Log10-transformed breadth and depth values were compared by one-way ANOVA with Sidak's multiple comparisons tests. TCRdb limited this immuneACCESS table to in-frame rearrangements with V and J called. A share of clones is missing; checked studies link under half to unresolved V genes, and the rest is unexplained. The V and J calls and the clone size are those of that table, but D and trimming were determined from the DNA. In all, the sample holds roughly 120,000 clones, and around nine tenths of those were seen once. 1.6% of the sample comes from the top ten.

Only one count was recorded for this clone. The specificity of this receptor is unknown. The sample holds no much larger clone one base away, and base qualities are not on file. This specimen's time point label, interpreted: about 28 days (+/-7) after the second vaccine dose. AZD1222 recipients with second doses at about 4 weeks or about 12 weeks were pooled, because spike-specific TCR depth and breadth did not differ between schedules. Samples from vaccinated people were obtained from the UK trials COV001 and COV002, which included a single-blind randomized controlled phase 2/3 trial of AZD1222 (ChAdOx1 nCoV-19) in healthy adults. For TCRbeta chain sequencing, PBMC samples were collected from trial participants at day 0 and at day 28 after the second dose.

The TCR sequence derives from an adult who received the AZD1222 COVID-19 vaccine. The source was peripheral blood, collected 28 days after the second AZD1222 dose. The rearranged segments are TRBV28 and TRBJ2-1; 7 nucleotides in the junction match TRBD2. The bases read TGTGCCAGCAGTTTTGGTACTAGCGTGAACAATGAGCAGTTCTTC. Its translation is CASSFGTSVNNEQFF. Where the CDR3 stops, the reference TRBV28 and TRBJ2-1 genes take over; the full variable domain is DVKVTQSSRYLVKRTGEKVFLECVQDMDHENMFWYRQDPGLGLRLIYFSYDVKMKEKGDIPEGYSVSREKKERFSLILESASTNQTSMYLCASSFGTSVNNEQFFGPGTRLTVL.